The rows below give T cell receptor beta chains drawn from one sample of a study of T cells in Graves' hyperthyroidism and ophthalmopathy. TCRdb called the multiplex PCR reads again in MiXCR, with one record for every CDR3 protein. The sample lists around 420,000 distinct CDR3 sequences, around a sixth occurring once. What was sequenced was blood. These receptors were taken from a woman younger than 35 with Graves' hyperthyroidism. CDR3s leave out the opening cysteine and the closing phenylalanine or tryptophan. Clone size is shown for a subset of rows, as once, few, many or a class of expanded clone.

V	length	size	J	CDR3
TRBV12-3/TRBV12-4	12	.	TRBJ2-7	ASSSPGGLYEQY
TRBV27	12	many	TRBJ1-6	ASSGNRVNSPLH
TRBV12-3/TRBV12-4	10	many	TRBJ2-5	ASSLSMETQY
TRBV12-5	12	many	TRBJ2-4	ASGPRLGGDIQY
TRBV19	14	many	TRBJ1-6	ASSMGAGNYNSPLH
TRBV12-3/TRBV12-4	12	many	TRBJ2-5	ASSLGVDGETQY
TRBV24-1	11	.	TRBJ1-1	ATKAGMNTEAF
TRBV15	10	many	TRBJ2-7	ATAGRSHEQY
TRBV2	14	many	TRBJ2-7	ASSYEGWGPTYEQY
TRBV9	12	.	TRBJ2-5	ASSVGTSQETQY
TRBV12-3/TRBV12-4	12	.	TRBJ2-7	ASSRQGQAYEQY
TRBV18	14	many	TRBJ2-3	ASSPPDRGQQDTQY
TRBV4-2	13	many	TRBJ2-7	ASSQDIDGSYEQY
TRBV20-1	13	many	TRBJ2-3	SAPPSSGRKDTQY
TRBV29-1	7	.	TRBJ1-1	SATPEAF
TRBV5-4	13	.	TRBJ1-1	ASSLGQGRSPEAL
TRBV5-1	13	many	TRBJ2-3	ASSLHRLGGDTQY
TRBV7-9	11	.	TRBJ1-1	ASSLHGTSEAF
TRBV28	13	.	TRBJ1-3	ASSPPGTGLNTIY
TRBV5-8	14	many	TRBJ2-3	ASSPSGLAGPDTQY
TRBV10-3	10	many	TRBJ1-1	AISEFRDEAF
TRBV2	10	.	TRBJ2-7	ASVTGAYEQY
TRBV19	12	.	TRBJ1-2	ASSMKGRFYGYT
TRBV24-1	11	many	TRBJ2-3	ATSLSGADTQY
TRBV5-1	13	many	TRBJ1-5	ASSPGTGLNQPQH
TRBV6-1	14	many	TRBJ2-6	ASSAGQGAGANVLT
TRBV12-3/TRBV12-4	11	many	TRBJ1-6	ASSRSDNSPLH
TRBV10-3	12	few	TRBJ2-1	AISVPGLATEQF
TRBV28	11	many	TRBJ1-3	ASSLRGADTIY